One T cell receptor (beta chain) is described in this entry. This record comes from a study of high-grade serous ovarian cancer treatment subgroups. Trimming shortened V by 4 bases and J by 1 base, and 11 bases separated the two germline ends. Looked up from germline, CDR1 is KGHSH and CDR2 is LQKENI. This CDR3 contains 15 residues. Tumor samples were taken before definitive surgery or chemotherapy. Sequencing was performed with immunoSEQ multiplex PCR; in TCRdb, only in-frame clones are kept and a portion is missing. Of 2,500 to 3,500 clones listed, almost 85% were seen once; the top ten hold roughly 10%.

The source of this sequence is a human donor with high-grade serous ovarian cancer. The J gene is TRBJ1-5, the V gene TRBV18; possible D gene TRBD1, 6 bases. Material for sequencing was tumor tissue. The CDR3 here is CASSRGTPSNQPQHF. The DNA of the CDR3 is TGTGCCAGCTCACGGGGGACACCCAGCAATCAGCCCCAGCATTTT.